This is a list of T cell receptor beta chains from one sample in a study of cytomegalovirus exposure and HLA in healthy donors. The assay was immunoSEQ multiplex PCR, and TCRdb's table has in-frame clones only and misses some. The sample contains about 160,000 clones, roughly nine tenths of which appear only once. Sequencing was carried out using PBMCs. These receptors all stem from a woman in her twenties or thirties in good health and CMV-seronegative. Both conserved end residues are part of each CDR3. The D gene is left open where the match is weak. Some rows mark clone size as missing; the rest say once, few, many or name a class of expanded clone.

d_call	clone_size	v_call	j_call	cdr3_aa	cdr3_nt
TRBD1	few	TRBV6-6	TRBJ1-1	CASSNHRGVNTEAFF	TGTGCCAGCAGTAACCACAGGGGGGTGAACACTGAAGCTTTCTTT
.	.	TRBV6-1	TRBJ2-7	CASREGLYEQYF	TGTGCCAGCAGAGAAGGTCTCTACGAGCAGTACTTC
.	few	TRBV28	TRBJ2-2	CASTPKYRLATGELFF	TGTGCCAGCACTCCTAAATACAGGTTGGCCACCGGGGAGCTGTTTTTT
.	.	TRBV19	TRBJ1-5	CASSMWGPEGNQPQHF	TGTGCCAGTAGTATGTGGGGCCCAGAGGGCAATCAGCCCCAGCATTTT
TRBD1	.	TRBV2	TRBJ1-4	CATDRGQVNEKLFF	TGTGCCACCGACAGGGGACAGGTTAATGAAAAACTGTTTTTT
TRBD1	.	TRBV11-2	TRBJ1-2	CASSGTGVRGYTF	TGTGCCAGCAGCGGGACAGGGGTCAGGGGCTACACCTTC
.	few	TRBV5-1	TRBJ1-1	CASSTGTLMNTEAFF	TGCGCCAGCAGCACCGGGACACTCATGAACACTGAAGCTTTCTTT
TRBD1	.	TRBV7-7	TRBJ2-5	CASRGQGSGETQYF	TGTGCCAGCAGAGGACAGGGTTCGGGGGAGACCCAGTACTTC
.	.	TRBV14	TRBJ2-7	CASSQVRAYEQYF	TGTGCCAGCAGCCAGGTCAGGGCCTACGAGCAGTACTTC
.	.	TRBV10-1	TRBJ1-1	CASSQAQNTEAFF	TGCGCCAGCAGCCAGGCCCAGAACACTGAAGCTTTCTTT
.	.	TRBV12-1	TRBJ1-5	CASRQGSNQPQHF	TGTGCCAGCAGGCAGGGGTCCAATCAGCCCCAGCATTTT
TRBD2	.	TRBV10-1	TRBJ2-7	CASSDSGLGLSSYEQYF	TGCGCCAGCAGTGATTCCGGACTGGGACTAAGCTCCTACGAGCAGTACTTC
.	.	TRBV30	TRBJ2-1	CAWNGQYNEQFF	TGTGCCTGGAACGGACAGTACAATGAGCAGTTCTTC
.	.	TRBV27	TRBJ1-1	CASSPLRHALSAFF	TGTGCCAGCAGTCCCCTCAGACACGCACTCTCAGCTTTCTTT
.	.	TRBV28	TRBJ1-5	CASSVVVRLGEPQHF	TGTGCCAGCAGCGTTGTTGTACGTCTCGGAGAGCCCCAGCATTTT
.	.	TRBV9	TRBJ1-1	CASSPQGTEAFF	TGTGCCAGCAGCCCGCAGGGGACTGAAGCTTTCTTT
.	.	TRBV19	TRBJ1-1	CASSYRTALNTEAFF	TGTGCCAGTAGTTACCGGACAGCTCTCAACACTGAAGCTTTCTTT
TRBD2	.	TRBV5-4	TRBJ2-5	CASSFSGGAETQYF	TGTGCCAGCAGCTTCAGCGGGGGGGCGGAGACCCAGTACTTC
.	few	TRBV4-1	TRBJ1-4	CASSQVGPGEKLFF	TGCGCCAGCAGCCAAGTGGGTCCAGGGGAAAAACTGTTTTTT
.	.	TRBV5-1	TRBJ2-1	CASSLSPGDYGNEQFF	TGCGCCAGCAGCTTGAGCCCGGGAGACTATGGGAATGAGCAGTTCTTC
TRBD2	.	TRBV4-1	TRBJ2-7	CASSQIAAGGPYEQYF	TGCGCCAGCAGCCAAATCGCGGCGGGGGGCCCCTACGAGCAGTACTTC
TRBD1	.	TRBV7-9	TRBJ2-7	CASSLYPQGASRQYF	TGTGCCAGCAGCTTATACCCACAGGGGGCTTCTAGACAGTACTTC
.	.	TRBV5-4	TRBJ2-3	CASSRDFVSADTQYF	TGTGCCAGCAGCCGGGACTTTGTTAGCGCAGATACGCAGTATTTT
TRBD2	few	TRBV11-2	TRBJ2-1	CASSGWTSGGYNEQFF	TGTGCCAGCAGCGGATGGACTAGCGGGGGCTACAATGAGCAGTTCTTC
.	.	TRBV27	TRBJ1-1	CASSFSPGRGTEAFF	TGTGCCAGCAGTTTTTCTCCAGGGCGGGGCACTGAAGCTTTCTTT
.	.	TRBV13	TRBJ2-3	CASRARGRTDTQYF	TGTGCCAGCAGGGCGCGGGGGCGGACAGATACGCAGTATTTT